The next 9 T cell receptor beta chains were all read from a single sample in a study of identical twins. One entry per CDR3 protein results from TCRdb running MiXCR on the 5' RACE reads. Of some 690,000 distinct CDR3 sequences listed, 21% are singletons. Separately, the same data were catalogued under a study of T cells expressing NK-cell markers.

Sequencing was carried out using PBMCs. The source is a woman between 18 and 29 years old in good health.

This chain uses TRBV12-3 or TRBV12-4 with TRBJ2-7, with D maybe TRBD1 (5 bases). Between the trimmed V and J ends, which lost 7 bases and 5 bases, there was a span of 9 bases. The CDR3 has 11 amino acids. This CDR3 reads CASTSGHEQYF. In DNA form, the CDR3 reads TGTGCCAGCACTTCAGGGCACGAGCAGTACTTC.

The V and J genes are TRBV5-1 and TRBJ2-1; possibly TRBD2 for D (5 bases). This CDR3 is built from 13 residues. Germline assignment: CDR1 SGHRS and CDR2 YFSETQ. V lost 4 bases and J 12 bases, leaving 17 bases between the germline ends. The CDR3 coding sequence is TGCGCCAGCAGCCAGAGGGCCGCTTTTGGGCAGTTCTTC. Translating it yields CASSQRAAFGQFF.

The rearrangement links TRBV29-1 to TRBJ1-5; D is uncertain. Germline V CDR1 and CDR2: SQVTM, ANQGSEA. The CDR3 loop spans 13 amino acids. Trimming took 2 bases from V and 4 from J, leaving 9 bases between them. CDR3 sequence: CSVEYEANQPQHF. CDR3 sequence (DNA): TGCAGCGTTGAATATGAGGCAAATCAGCCCCAGCATTTT.

This clonotype was seen many times. The V and J genes are TRBV6-5 and TRBJ2-1; D is possibly TRBD1 (5 bases). V was shortened by 4 bases and J by 5 bases, with 15 bases between the two germline ends. CDR3 size: 15 residues. Germline V lookup: CDR1 MNHEY, CDR2 SVGAGI. The CDR3 region is CASSWQGLKDNEQFF. The CDR3 DNA reads TGTGCCAGCAGTTGGCAGGGCCTCAAGGACAATGAGCAGTTCTTC.

A few counts support this clonotype. The CDR3 protein is CSAREDRVSPLHF. CDR3 nucleotide sequence: TGCAGTGCTAGAGAAGACAGGGTTTCACCCCTCCACTTT. V is TRBV20-1 and J is TRBJ1-6, with 7 bases matching TRBD1. Trimming removed 0 bases from V and 9 bases from J; junction bases left unmatched: 2. This CDR3 spans 13 amino acids. Germline CDR1 is DFQATT and CDR2 is SNEGSKA (reference sequence).

This clonotype was observed a few times. The chain links TRBV10-2 to TRBJ2-7, with D hard to call. The CDR3 has 11 amino acids. Trimming left V 6 bases short and J 3 bases short, with 6 bases between. Germline CDR1 is WSHSY and CDR2 is SAAADI. CDR3 residues: CASRSVYEQYF. The CDR3 DNA reads as TGCGCCAGCAGGTCCGTCTACGAGCAGTACTTC.

A few counts support this clonotype. The chain couples TRBV20-1 to TRBJ1-5; 7 nucleotides align to TRBD1. V lost 4 bases and J lost 4; bases outside the gene matches: 10. The germline gives CDR1 DFQATT, CDR2 SNEGSKA (reference sequence). The length of the CDR3 is 15 residues. This CDR3 is CSAKSPGQPNQPQHF. Here the CDR3 DNA reads TGCAGTGCTAAATCCCCGGGACAGCCTAATCAGCCCCAGCATTTT.

The chain couples TRBV7-6 to TRBJ2-5; TRBD1 aligns across 8 bases. The germline V gene encodes CDR1 SGHVS and CDR2 FNYEAQ. With 1 base clipped from V and 4 bases from J, the junction kept 11 bases outside the gene matches. This CDR3 region has 17 residues. CDR3 residues: CASSLVSDRGGIETQYF. The CDR3 DNA sequence: TGTGCCAGCAGCTTAGTCTCCGACAGGGGTGGAATAGAGACCCAGTACTTC.

The V and J genes are TRBV7-2 and TRBJ2-5, with a possible D match to TRBD2 (6 bases). This CDR3 region has 16 residues. The germline CDR1 and CDR2 sequences are SGHTA and FQGNSA. Trimming removed 1 base from V and 4 bases from J, with 16 bases in between. DNA for the CDR3: TGTGCCAGCAGCTTAGTCATGCGGGGTGGCTTAGAGACCCAGTACTTC. The encoded protein is CASSLVMRGGLETQYF.